The rows below give T cell receptor beta chains drawn from one sample of a study of PD-L1 blockade in urothelial cancer. This table comes from immunoSEQ multiplex PCR, and its TCRdb copy is limited to in-frame clones, with some not included. The sample carries tens of thousands of clones, 75% to 85% recorded once. The starting material was PBMCs, obtained around atezolizumab (anti-PD-L1) treatment. The receptors here all came from a man aged 65 to 85 with urothelial cancer. The CDR3 runs from the conserved cysteine through the conserved F or W. The D gene is left open where the match is weak. For some rows the clone size is stated as once, few or many, or as a class when expanded; others skip it.

clone size: -
J gene: TRBJ2-2
V gene: TRBV4-3
D gene: TRBD1
CDR3 DNA: TGCGCCAGCAGCCAGGCGACAGGGACCCCCGGGGAGCTGTTTTTT
CDR3 protein: CASSQATGTPGELFF

clone size: -
J gene: TRBJ2-1
V gene: TRBV28
D gene: TRBD2
CDR3 DNA: TGTGCCAGCAGTTTGCAGAGACTAGCGGGATATAATGAGCAGTTCTTC
CDR3 protein: CASSLQRLAGYNEQFF

clone size: -
J gene: TRBJ2-5
V gene: TRBV6-1
D gene: TRBD1
CDR3 DNA: TGTGCCAGCACCTGGACAGGGGGCAGCGGAGAGACCCAGTACTTC
CDR3 protein: CASTWTGGSGETQYF

clone size: -
J gene: TRBJ2-5
V gene: TRBV14
D gene: TRBD2
CDR3 DNA: TGTGCCAGCAGCCCCCCTCCTAGTAGCGGGGGCCTCCAAGAGACCCAGTACTTC
CDR3 protein: CASSPPPSSGGLQETQYF

clone size: -
J gene: TRBJ1-3
V gene: TRBV28
D gene: -
CDR3 DNA: TGTGCCAGCATCGCCAGGGGTACTGGAAACACCATATATTTT
CDR3 protein: CASIARGTGNTIYF

clone size: -
J gene: TRBJ2-7
V gene: TRBV5-5
D gene: TRBD1
CDR3 DNA: TGTGCCAGCAGCCACCCCCTGACAGGGGCCTACGAGCAGTACTTC
CDR3 protein: CASSHPLTGAYEQYF

clone size: -
J gene: TRBJ1-5
V gene: TRBV27
D gene: -
CDR3 DNA: TGTGCCAGCAGTTTCTCACTTAGTGGCAATCAGCCCCAGCATTTT
CDR3 protein: CASSFSLSGNQPQHF

clone size: once
J gene: TRBJ2-7
V gene: TRBV5-5
D gene: -
CDR3 DNA: TGTGCCAGCAGCTTGGATGGGGCCGCCAACATATACGAGCAGTACTTC
CDR3 protein: CASSLDGAANIYEQYF

clone size: few
J gene: TRBJ1-1
V gene: TRBV4-1
D gene: -
CDR3 DNA: TGCGCCAGCAGCCTGTCAGGGGCGAATGAAGCTTTCTTT
CDR3 protein: CASSLSGANEAFF

clone size: -
J gene: TRBJ2-1
V gene: TRBV27
D gene: TRBD2
CDR3 DNA: TGTGCCAGCAGTTTAAATGGCGGGAGTTACCCTCCCTACAATGAGCAGTTCTTC
CDR3 protein: CASSLNGGSYPPYNEQFF

clone size: -
J gene: TRBJ2-5
V gene: TRBV4-2
D gene: -
CDR3 DNA: TGTGCCAGCAGCCAAGAAGTTGCCGGAGAGACCCAGTACTTC
CDR3 protein: CASSQEVAGETQYF

clone size: -
J gene: TRBJ2-1
V gene: TRBV11-3
D gene: -
CDR3 DNA: TGTGCCAGTTCGCAGGAGGATGAGCAGTTCTTC
CDR3 protein: CASSQEDEQFF

clone size: few
J gene: TRBJ1-1
V gene: TRBV19
D gene: -
CDR3 DNA: TGTGCCAGTAGTGGGTCGGCGGGCACTGAAGCTTTCTTT
CDR3 protein: CASSGSAGTEAFF

clone size: once
J gene: TRBJ2-3
V gene: TRBV15
D gene: -
CDR3 DNA: TGTGCCACCACCTACGGGAATGAAGGAGATACGCAGTATTTT
CDR3 protein: CATTYGNEGDTQYF

clone size: -
J gene: TRBJ2-3
V gene: TRBV5-5
D gene: -
CDR3 DNA: TGTGCCAGCAGGCCGACGGGGACAGATACGCAGTATTTT
CDR3 protein: CASRPTGTDTQYF

clone size: -
J gene: TRBJ2-3
V gene: TRBV13
D gene: -
CDR3 DNA: TGTGCCAGCAGCTCCTCAGGGACAGATACGCAGTATTTT
CDR3 protein: CASSSSGTDTQYF

clone size: -
J gene: TRBJ2-6
V gene: TRBV4-3
D gene: -
CDR3 DNA: TGCGCCAGCAGCCCCCGCAGGGCGAAAAGCTCTGGGGCCAACGTCCTGACTTTC
CDR3 protein: CASSPRRAKSSGANVLTF

clone size: -
J gene: TRBJ1-1
V gene: TRBV30
D gene: -
CDR3 DNA: TGTGCCTGGAAGGATCGGGACACTGAAGCTTTCTTT
CDR3 protein: CAWKDRDTEAFF

clone size: -
J gene: TRBJ2-2
V gene: TRBV29-1
D gene: -
CDR3 DNA: TGCAGCGTTGAAGATCCCTTCCTCACCGGGGAGCTGTTTTTT
CDR3 protein: CSVEDPFLTGELFF

clone size: -
J gene: TRBJ1-1
V gene: TRBV15
D gene: -
CDR3 DNA: TGTGCCACCAGCAGACTAAGGACTGCGAACACTGAAGCTTTCTTT
CDR3 protein: CATSRLRTANTEAFF

clone size: -
J gene: TRBJ2-2
V gene: TRBV28
D gene: -
CDR3 DNA: TGTGCCAGCTTACACCCCCTGAACACCGGGGAGCTGTTTTTT
CDR3 protein: CASLHPLNTGELFF

clone size: -
J gene: TRBJ1-1
V gene: TRBV7-2
D gene: -
CDR3 DNA: TGTGCCAGCGAACTCGAGCAGGGGAATGAAGCTTTCTTT
CDR3 protein: CASELEQGNEAFF

clone size: -
J gene: TRBJ2-3
V gene: TRBV6-5
D gene: -
CDR3 DNA: TGTGCCAGCAGTTACGGCGGAAGCACAGATACGCAGTATTTT
CDR3 protein: CASSYGGSTDTQYF

clone size: -
J gene: TRBJ2-5
V gene: TRBV27
D gene: TRBD2
CDR3 DNA: TGTGCCAGCCGGTCGGGACTAGCGGAACAAGAGACCCAGTACTTC
CDR3 protein: CASRSGLAEQETQYF

clone size: -
J gene: TRBJ2-7
V gene: TRBV4-3
D gene: TRBD1
CDR3 DNA: TGCGCCAGCAGCGCTCGGACAGGACCCTACGAGCAGTACTTC
CDR3 protein: CASSARTGPYEQYF

clone size: many
J gene: TRBJ2-7
V gene: TRBV4-3
D gene: -
CDR3 DNA: TGCGCCAGCAGCCAAGAACGAGCTACCGCGTCCTACGAGCAGTACTTC
CDR3 protein: CASSQERATASYEQYF

clone size: -
J gene: TRBJ2-1
V gene: TRBV9
D gene: -
CDR3 DNA: TGTGCCAGCAGCAACACAGATGGAATCACTCGAATCTACAATGAGCAGTTCTTC
CDR3 protein: CASSNTDGITRIYNEQFF

clone size: -
J gene: TRBJ1-1
V gene: TRBV5-1
D gene: -
CDR3 DNA: TGCGCCAGCAGCCCCTTGTTGAACACTGAAGCTTTCTTT
CDR3 protein: CASSPLLNTEAFF

clone size: -
J gene: TRBJ2-2
V gene: TRBV5-6
D gene: -
CDR3 DNA: TGTGCCAGCAGCTTGGAAGGTCGGAGGGCCACCGGGGAGCTGTTTTTT
CDR3 protein: CASSLEGRRATGELFF

clone size: -
J gene: TRBJ2-1
V gene: TRBV25-1
D gene: TRBD2
CDR3 DNA: TGTGCCAGCAGTGCCCCATTACTAGCGGGAGGGTTCAATGAGCAGTTCTTC
CDR3 protein: CASSAPLLAGGFNEQFF

clone size: -
J gene: TRBJ2-1
V gene: TRBV4-2
D gene: TRBD2
CDR3 DNA: TGTGCCAGCAGCCTAGCCGGGACTAGCGGGAGTCAGCCGGGCAATGAGCAGTTCTTC
CDR3 protein: CASSLAGTSGSQPGNEQFF

clone size: -
J gene: TRBJ2-5
V gene: TRBV28
D gene: -
CDR3 DNA: TGTGCCAGCAGTTCAGGGATGCAGGGTGGTCAAGAGACCCAGTACTTC
CDR3 protein: CASSSGMQGGQETQYF

clone size: -
J gene: TRBJ2-7
V gene: TRBV5-4
D gene: -
CDR3 DNA: TGTGCCAGCAGCTTGGCGCGGGACTTCTCCTACGAGCAGTACTTC
CDR3 protein: CASSLARDFSYEQYF

clone size: -
J gene: TRBJ2-1
V gene: TRBV5-1
D gene: -
CDR3 DNA: TGCGCCAGCAGCCTTGACAGCCTATACAATGAGCAGTTCTTC
CDR3 protein: CASSLDSLYNEQFF

clone size: few
J gene: TRBJ1-3
V gene: TRBV13
D gene: -
CDR3 DNA: TGTGCCAGCAGCTCCGTTGACAGTATCTCTGGAAACACCATATATTTT
CDR3 protein: CASSSVDSISGNTIYF

clone size: -
J gene: TRBJ2-7
V gene: TRBV19
D gene: -
CDR3 DNA: TGTGCCAGTAGCGGAGACTACGAGCAGTACTTC
CDR3 protein: CASSGDYEQYF

clone size: -
J gene: TRBJ2-7
V gene: TRBV27
D gene: -
CDR3 DNA: TGTGCCAGCAGTTCCTTGAGCTCCTACGAGCAGTACTTC
CDR3 protein: CASSSLSSYEQYF

clone size: once
J gene: TRBJ2-1
V gene: TRBV7-2
D gene: TRBD2
CDR3 DNA: TGTGCCAGCAGCCGGACTAGACCACATGAGCAGTTCTTC
CDR3 protein: CASSRTRPHEQFF

clone size: -
J gene: TRBJ2-1
V gene: TRBV7-6
D gene: -
CDR3 DNA: TGTGCCAGCAGCTCGGTGTTTAGTTATGAGCAGTTCTTC
CDR3 protein: CASSSVFSYEQFF

clone size: -
J gene: TRBJ1-1
V gene: TRBV12-5
D gene: TRBD1
CDR3 DNA: TGTGCTAGTGGTAGCCCAGGGGGCAGCACTGAAGCTTTCTTT
CDR3 protein: CASGSPGGSTEAFF

clone size: -
J gene: TRBJ2-3
V gene: TRBV27
D gene: -
CDR3 DNA: TGTGCCAGCAGTTTACTCTTTAGTGGGGGGAGCACAGATACGCAGTATTTT
CDR3 protein: CASSLLFSGGSTDTQYF

clone size: -
J gene: TRBJ2-7
V gene: TRBV28
D gene: -
CDR3 DNA: TGTGCCAGCAGCGAGACTGTTTCCTACGAGCAGTACTTC
CDR3 protein: CASSETVSYEQYF

clone size: -
J gene: TRBJ2-5
V gene: TRBV5-1
D gene: TRBD1
CDR3 DNA: TGCGCCAGCAGCTTGGGACAGGGGCCAGAGACCCAGTACTTC
CDR3 protein: CASSLGQGPETQYF

clone size: once
J gene: TRBJ2-3
V gene: TRBV2
D gene: TRBD2
CDR3 DNA: TGTGCCAGCATGGGGACTAGCGGTCGCACAGATACGCAGTATTTT
CDR3 protein: CASMGTSGRTDTQYF